This T cell receptor beta chain was identified during a study of blood T cell repertoires in COVID-19. In the authors' methods: Researchers report that nucleated cell counts were estimated from reference gene primer amplification. TCRdb keeps only in-frame clones here, not all; method: immunoSEQ multiplex PCR. The V and J calls and clone size were taken over from that table, and D and trimming were inferred from the DNA. The table records 77,000 or so clones, 65% to 90% of them present only once. Enrolled during active infection, Seattle patients were then followed longitudinally. The CDR3 sequence is 13 residues long. Germline loops: CDR1 LGHDT, CDR2 YNNKEL (reference sequence). Trimming removed 0 bases at V and 8 bases at J, with 10 bases between.

The origin of this receptor is a man younger than 40 with COVID-19, enrolled during active disease. The chain combines TRBV3-1 (or the pseudogene TRBV3-2) with TRBJ1-1, with D perhaps matching TRBD1 (5 bases). Material: peripheral blood. The CDR3 nucleotides read TGTGCCAGCAGCCAAGATGGGGGGAAGGAAGCTTTCTTT. Amino acids: CASSQDGGKEAFF.